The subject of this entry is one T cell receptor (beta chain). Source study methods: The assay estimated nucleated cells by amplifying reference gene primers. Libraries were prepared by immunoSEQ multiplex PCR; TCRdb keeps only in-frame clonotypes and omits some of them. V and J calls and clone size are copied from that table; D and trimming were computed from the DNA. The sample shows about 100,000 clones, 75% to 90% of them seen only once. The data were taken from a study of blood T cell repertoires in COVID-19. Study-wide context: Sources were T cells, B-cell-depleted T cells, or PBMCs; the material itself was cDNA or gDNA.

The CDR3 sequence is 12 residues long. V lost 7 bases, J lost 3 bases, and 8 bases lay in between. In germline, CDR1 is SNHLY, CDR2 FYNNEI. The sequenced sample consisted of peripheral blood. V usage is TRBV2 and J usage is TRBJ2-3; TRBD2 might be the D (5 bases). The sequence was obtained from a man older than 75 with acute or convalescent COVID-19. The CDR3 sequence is CASTERTDTQYF. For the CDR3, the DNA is TGTGCCAGCACAGAGCGGACAGATACGCAGTATTTT.